This T cell receptor (beta chain) was sequenced for a study of graft-versus-host responses after intestinal transplantation. Per the germline V gene, CDR1 is LNHDA and CDR2 is SQIVND (reference sequence). The CDR3 extends over 12 amino acids. Trimming took 5 bases from V and 9 from J; bases not matched to a gene: 6. Study-wide points: Allograft graft-versus-host to host-versus-graft clonal ratios ran high in patients with graft-donor T cell macrochimerism. GvH clones occurred in recipient marrow; some first appeared in ileum or blood.

Remarks on this clone: The target antigen is unknown.

Libraries were prepared by immunoSEQ multiplex PCR; TCRdb keeps only in-frame clonotypes and omits some of them. This table has 80,000 to 90,000 clones, 80% to 95% appearing once. This specimen consisted of unstimulated CD4+ T cells sorted from spleen or lymph node cells, obtained before intestinal transplant. This sequence originates from a human donor who received an intestinal transplant. The chain couples TRBV19 to TRBJ1-1; TRBD1 matches at 7 bases. The CDR3 region has the DNA TGTGCCAGTAGTGTCCGACAGGGACAAGCTTTCTTT. Translation gives CASSVRQGQAFF.